This entry concerns a single T cell receptor (beta chain). The sample belongs to a study of blood T cell repertoires in COVID-19. Study information: From T cells, B-cell-depleted T cells, or PBMCs came the material, which was cDNA or gDNA.

In the source study's methods: The authors estimated nucleated cell counts from reference gene primer amplification. Clones were read by immunoSEQ multiplex PCR, and TCRdb kept only the in-frame ones, dropping some. V, J and clone size are those of that table, while D and trimming were read from the DNA. The sample lists about 73,000 clones, 82% occurring once. The V and J ends lost 2 bases and 3 bases, in that order; junction bases with no gene match: 4. This CDR3 is built from 14 residues. Looked up from germline, CDR1 is SGHTA and CDR2 is FQGNSA. The specimen sequenced was peripheral blood. The V gene is TRBV7-2, the J gene TRBJ2-7; 7 bases are a match to TRBD2. The source of this sequence is a woman aged 55-70 years with acute or convalescent COVID-19. The CDR3 sequence: CASSLRGDLYEQYF. Here the CDR3 DNA reads TGTGCCAGCAGCTTACGGGGGGATCTCTACGAGCAGTACTTC.